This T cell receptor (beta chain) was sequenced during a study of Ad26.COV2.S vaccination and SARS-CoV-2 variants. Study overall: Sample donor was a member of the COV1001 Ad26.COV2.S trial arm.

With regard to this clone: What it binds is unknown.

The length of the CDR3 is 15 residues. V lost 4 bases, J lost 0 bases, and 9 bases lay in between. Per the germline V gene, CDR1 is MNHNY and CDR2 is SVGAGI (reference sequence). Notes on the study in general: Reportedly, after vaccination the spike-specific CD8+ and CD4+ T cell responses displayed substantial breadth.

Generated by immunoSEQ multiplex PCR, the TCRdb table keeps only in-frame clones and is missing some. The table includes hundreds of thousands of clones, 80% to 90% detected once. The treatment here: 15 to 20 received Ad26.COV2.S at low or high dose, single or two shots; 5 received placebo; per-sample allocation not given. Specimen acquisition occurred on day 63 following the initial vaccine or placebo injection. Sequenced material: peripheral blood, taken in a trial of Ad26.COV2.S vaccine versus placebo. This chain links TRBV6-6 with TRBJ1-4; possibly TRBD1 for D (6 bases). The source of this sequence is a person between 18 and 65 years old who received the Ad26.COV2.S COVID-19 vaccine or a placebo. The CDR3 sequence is CASSLSGATNEKLFF. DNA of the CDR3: TGTGCCAGCAGTTTGTCAGGGGCAACTAATGAAAAACTGTTTTTT.